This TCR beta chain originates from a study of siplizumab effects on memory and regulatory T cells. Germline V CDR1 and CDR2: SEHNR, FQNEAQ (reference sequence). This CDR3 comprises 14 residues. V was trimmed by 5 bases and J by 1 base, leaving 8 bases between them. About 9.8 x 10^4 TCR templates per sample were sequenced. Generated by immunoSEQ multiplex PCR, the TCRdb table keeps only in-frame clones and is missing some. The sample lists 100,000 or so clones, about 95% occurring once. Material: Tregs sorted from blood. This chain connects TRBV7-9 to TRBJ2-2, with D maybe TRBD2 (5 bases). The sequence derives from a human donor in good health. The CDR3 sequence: CASSLGGNTGELFF. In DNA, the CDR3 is TGTGCCAGCAGCCTCGGAGGGAACACCGGGGAGCTGTTTTTT.